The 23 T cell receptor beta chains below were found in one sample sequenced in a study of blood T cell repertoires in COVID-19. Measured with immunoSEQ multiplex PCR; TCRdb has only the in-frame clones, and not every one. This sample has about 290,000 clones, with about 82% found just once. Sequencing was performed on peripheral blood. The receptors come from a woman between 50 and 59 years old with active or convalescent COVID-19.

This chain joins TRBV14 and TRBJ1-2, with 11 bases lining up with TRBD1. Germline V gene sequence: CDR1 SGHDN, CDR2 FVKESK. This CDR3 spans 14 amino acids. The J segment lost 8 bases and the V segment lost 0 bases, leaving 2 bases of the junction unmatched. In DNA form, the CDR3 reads TGTGCCAGCAGCCAAGATTGGACAGGGGGCGGCTACACCTTC. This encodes CASSQDWTGGGYTF. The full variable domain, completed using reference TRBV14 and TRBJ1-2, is EAGVTQFPSHSVIEKGQTVTLRCDPISGHDNLYWYRRVMGKEIKFLLHFVKESKQDESGMPNNRFLAERTGGTYSTLKVQPAELEDSGVYFCASSQDWTGGGYTFGSGTRLTVV.

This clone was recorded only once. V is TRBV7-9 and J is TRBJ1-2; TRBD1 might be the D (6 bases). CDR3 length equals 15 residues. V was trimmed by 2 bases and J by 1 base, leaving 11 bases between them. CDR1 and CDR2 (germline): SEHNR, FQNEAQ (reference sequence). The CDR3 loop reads CASSLRQAVNYGYTF. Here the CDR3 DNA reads TGTGCCAGCAGCTTACGACAGGCGGTTAACTATGGCTACACCTTC.

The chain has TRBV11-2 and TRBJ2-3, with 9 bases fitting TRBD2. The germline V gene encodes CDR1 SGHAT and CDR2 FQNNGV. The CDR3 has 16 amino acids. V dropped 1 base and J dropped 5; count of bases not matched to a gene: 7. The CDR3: CASSLVGGRALDTQYF. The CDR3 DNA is TGTGCCAGCAGCTTAGTCGGCGGGAGGGCCTTAGATACGCAGTATTTT.

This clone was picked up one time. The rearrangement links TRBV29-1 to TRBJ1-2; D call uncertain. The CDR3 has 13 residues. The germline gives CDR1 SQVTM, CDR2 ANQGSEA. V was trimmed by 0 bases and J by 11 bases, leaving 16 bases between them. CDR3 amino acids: CSVEDQTTPLYTF. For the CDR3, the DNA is TGCAGCGTTGAAGATCAGACAACACCCCTTTACACCTTC.

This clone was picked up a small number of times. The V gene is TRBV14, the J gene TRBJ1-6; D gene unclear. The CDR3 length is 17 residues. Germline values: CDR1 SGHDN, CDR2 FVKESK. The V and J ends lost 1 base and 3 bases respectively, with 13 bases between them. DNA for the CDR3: TGTGCCAGCAGCCAAGGTTCAGTCCGTATCTATAATTCACCCCTCCACTTT. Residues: CASSQGSVRIYNSPLHF.

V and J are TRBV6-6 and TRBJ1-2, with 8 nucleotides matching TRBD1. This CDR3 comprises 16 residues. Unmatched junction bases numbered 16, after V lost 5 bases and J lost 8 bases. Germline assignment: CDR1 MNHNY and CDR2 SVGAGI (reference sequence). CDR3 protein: CASSRSRDRRSGGYTF. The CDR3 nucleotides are TGTGCCAGCAGTCGATCCCGGGACAGGCGGTCTGGAGGCTACACCTTC.

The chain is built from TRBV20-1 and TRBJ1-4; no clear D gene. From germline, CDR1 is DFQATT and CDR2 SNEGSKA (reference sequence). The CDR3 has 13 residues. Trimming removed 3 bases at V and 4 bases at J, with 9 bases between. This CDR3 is CSASWALNEKLFF. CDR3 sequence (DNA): TGCAGTGCTAGTTGGGCTCTTAATGAAAAACTGTTTTTT.

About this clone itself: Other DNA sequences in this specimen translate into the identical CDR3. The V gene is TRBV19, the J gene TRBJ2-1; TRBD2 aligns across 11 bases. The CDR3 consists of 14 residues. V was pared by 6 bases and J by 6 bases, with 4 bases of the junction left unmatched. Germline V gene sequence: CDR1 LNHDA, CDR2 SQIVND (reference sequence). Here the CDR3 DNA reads TGTGCCAGTAGAACTAGCGGGAGCGCCAATGAGCAGTTCTTC. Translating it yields CASRTSGSANEQFF.

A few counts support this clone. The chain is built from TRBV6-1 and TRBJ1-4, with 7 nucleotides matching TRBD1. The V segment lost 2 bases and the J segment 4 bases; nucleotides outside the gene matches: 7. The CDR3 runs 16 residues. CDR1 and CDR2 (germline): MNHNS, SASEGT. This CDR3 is CASSESTGRHNEKLFF. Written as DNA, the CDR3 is TGTGCCAGCAGTGAATCGACAGGGCGTCATAATGAAAAACTGTTTTTT.

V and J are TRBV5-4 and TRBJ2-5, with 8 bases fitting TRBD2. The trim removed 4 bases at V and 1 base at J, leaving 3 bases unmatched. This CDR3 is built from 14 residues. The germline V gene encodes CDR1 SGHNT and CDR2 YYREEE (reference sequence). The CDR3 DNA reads TGTGCCAGCAGCCCCGGACTAGCCCAAGAGACCCAGTACTTC. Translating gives CASSPGLAQETQYF.

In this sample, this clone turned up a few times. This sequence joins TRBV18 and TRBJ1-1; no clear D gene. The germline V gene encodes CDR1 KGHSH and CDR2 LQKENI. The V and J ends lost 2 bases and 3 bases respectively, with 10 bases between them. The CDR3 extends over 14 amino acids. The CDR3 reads CASSPSEGHTEAFF. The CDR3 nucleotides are TGTGCCAGCTCACCATCGGAGGGTCACACTGAAGCTTTCTTT.

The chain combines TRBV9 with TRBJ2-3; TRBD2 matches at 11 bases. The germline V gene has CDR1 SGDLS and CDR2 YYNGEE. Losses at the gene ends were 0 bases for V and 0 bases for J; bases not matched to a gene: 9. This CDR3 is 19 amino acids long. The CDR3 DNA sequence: TGTGCCAGCAGCGTAGAACTAGCGGGAGTAGACACTAGCACAGATACGCAGTATTTT. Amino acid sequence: CASSVELAGVDTSTDTQYF.

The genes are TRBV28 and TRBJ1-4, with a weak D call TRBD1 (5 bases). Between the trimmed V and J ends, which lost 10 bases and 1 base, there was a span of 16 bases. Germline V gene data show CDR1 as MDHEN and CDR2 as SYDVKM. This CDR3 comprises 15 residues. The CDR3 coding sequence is TGTGCCATCCAGGTCGGGGGGAGAACTAATGAAAAACTGTTTTTT. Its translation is CAIQVGGRTNEKLFF.

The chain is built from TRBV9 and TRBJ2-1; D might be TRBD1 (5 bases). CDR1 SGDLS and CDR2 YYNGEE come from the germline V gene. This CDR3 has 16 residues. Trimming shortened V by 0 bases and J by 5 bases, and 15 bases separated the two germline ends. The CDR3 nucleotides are TGTGCCAGCAGCGTAGACCCTAGGGGTAGGGACAATGAGCAGTTCTTC. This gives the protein CASSVDPRGRDNEQFF. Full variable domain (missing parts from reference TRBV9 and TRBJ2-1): DSGVTQTPKHLITATGQRVTLRCSPRSGDLSVYWYQQSLDQGLQFLIQYYNGEERAKGNILERFSAQQFPDLHSELNLSSLELGDSALYFCASSVDPRGRDNEQFFGPGTRLTVL.

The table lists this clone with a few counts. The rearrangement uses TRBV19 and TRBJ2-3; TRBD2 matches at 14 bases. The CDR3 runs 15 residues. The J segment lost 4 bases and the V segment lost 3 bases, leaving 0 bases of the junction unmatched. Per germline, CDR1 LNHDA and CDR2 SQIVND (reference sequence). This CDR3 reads CASSMGLAGADTQYF. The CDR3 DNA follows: TGTGCCAGTAGTATGGGACTAGCGGGAGCAGATACGCAGTATTTT.

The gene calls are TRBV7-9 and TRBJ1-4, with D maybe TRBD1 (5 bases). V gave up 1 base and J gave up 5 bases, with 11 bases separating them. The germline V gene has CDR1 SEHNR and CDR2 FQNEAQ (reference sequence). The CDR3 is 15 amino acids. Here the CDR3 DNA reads TGTGCCAGCAGCTTAGACAGGCGACGGAATGAAAAACTGTTTTTT. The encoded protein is CASSLDRRRNEKLFF.

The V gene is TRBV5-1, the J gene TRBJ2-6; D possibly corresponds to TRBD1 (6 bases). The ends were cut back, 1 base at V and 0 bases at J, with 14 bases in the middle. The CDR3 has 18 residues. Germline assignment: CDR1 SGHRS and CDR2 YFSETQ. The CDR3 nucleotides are TGCGCCAGCAGCTTGTTCGCAGGGGCGAGCTCTGGGGCCAACGTCCTGACTTTC. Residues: CASSLFAGASSGANVLTF. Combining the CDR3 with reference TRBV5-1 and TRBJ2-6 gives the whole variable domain KAGVTQTPRYLIKTRGQQVTLSCSPISGHRSVSWYQQTPGQGLQFLFEYFSETQRNKGNFPGRFSGRQFSNSRSEMNVSTLELGDSALYLCASSLFAGASSGANVLTFGAGSRLTVL.

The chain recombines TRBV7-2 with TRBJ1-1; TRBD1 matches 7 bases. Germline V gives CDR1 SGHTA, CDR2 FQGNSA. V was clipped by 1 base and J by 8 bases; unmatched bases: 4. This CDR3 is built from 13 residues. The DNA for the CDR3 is TGTGCCAGCAGCTTAGTTTGGACAGGCGAAGCTTTCTTT. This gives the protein CASSLVWTGEAFF.

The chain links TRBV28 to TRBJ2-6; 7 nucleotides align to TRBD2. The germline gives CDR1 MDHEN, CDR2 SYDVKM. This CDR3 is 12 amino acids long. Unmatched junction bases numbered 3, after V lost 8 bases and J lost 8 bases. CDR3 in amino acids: CASWGGTNVLTF. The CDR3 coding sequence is TGTGCCAGCTGGGGGGGTACCAACGTCCTGACTTTC. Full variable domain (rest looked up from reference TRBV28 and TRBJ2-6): DVKVTQSSRYLVKRTGEKVFLECVQDMDHENMFWYRQDPGLGLRLIYFSYDVKMKEKGDIPEGYSVSREKKERFSLILESASTNQTSMYLCASWGGTNVLTFGAGSRLTVL.

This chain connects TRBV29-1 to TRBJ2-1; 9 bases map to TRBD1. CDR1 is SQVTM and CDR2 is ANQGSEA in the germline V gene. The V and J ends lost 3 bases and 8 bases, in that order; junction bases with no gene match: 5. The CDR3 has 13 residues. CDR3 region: CSVEGQGAYEQFF. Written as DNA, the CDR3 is TGCAGCGTTGAGGGACAGGGTGCCTATGAGCAGTTCTTC.

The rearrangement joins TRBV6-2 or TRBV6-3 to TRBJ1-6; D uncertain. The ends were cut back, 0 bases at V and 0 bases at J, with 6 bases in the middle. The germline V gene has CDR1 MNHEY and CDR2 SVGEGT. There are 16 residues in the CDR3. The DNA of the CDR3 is TGTGCCAGCAGTTACTCTAGGAGCTCCTATAATTCACCCCTCCACTTT. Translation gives CASSYSRSSYNSPLHF.

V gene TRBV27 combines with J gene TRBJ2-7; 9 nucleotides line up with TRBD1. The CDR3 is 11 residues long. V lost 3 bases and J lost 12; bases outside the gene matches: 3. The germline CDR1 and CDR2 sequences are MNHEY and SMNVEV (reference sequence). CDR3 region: CASSFGTGPYF. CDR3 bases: TGTGCCAGCAGTTTCGGGACAGGGCCGTACTTC.

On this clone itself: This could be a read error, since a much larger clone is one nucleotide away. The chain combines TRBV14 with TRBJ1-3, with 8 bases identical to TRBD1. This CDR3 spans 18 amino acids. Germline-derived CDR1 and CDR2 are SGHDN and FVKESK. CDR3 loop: CTSSLTGGFTSSGNTIYF. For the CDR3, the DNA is TGTACCAGCAGCCTAACAGGGGGGTTCACCTCCTCTGGAAACACCATATATTTT.